This entry features one TCR beta chain sequence. Its antigen is undetermined. This entry comes from a study of long-term antiretroviral therapy in people with HIV. Study-wide results and limits: Collection of the blood, which took place between the mid-2000s and the late 2010s, possibly occurred under older ART regimens. ART adherence, viral resistance and therapy changes went undocumented.

The immunoSEQ assay was v3.0, run at survey level. The study targeted 40,000-50,000 T-cell genomes per sample in sequencing. The repertoire was sequenced with immunoSEQ multiplex PCR; TCRdb's copy has only in-frame clones and lacks some. Counted here are around 25,000 clones, roughly 79% occurring once; the ten biggest clones make up approximately 15%. The germline V gene has CDR1 MNHEY and CDR2 SVGAGI. The CDR3 is 15 amino acids. Trimming removed 6 bases from V and 0 bases from J; junction bases left unmatched: 3. Until DNA extraction, the samples held between about 0.85-10 million cryopreserved PBMC.

The chain links TRBV6-5 to TRBJ2-1, with 9 bases aligning to TRBD2. The receptor comes from a woman between 18 and 30 years old with HIV. The sequenced sample was unsorted PBMCs, obtained at the start of antiretroviral therapy, before treatment. The CDR3: CASSVSGSSYNEQFF. CDR3 sequence (DNA): TGTGCCAGCAGCGTTAGCGGGAGCTCCTACAATGAGCAGTTCTTC.